A single TCR beta chain is shown here with its context. Its antigen remains unidentified. It was with 60 Vbeta and 13 Jbeta primers that the PCR ran. Method: immunoSEQ multiplex PCR; TCRdb's copy keeps in-frame clones and lacks some. Of 100,000 to 150,000 clones listed, about 11% were seen once; the top ten hold around 5%. The data belong to a study of cytomegalovirus exposure and HLA in healthy donors. Study as a whole: Membership in the Caucasian-associated ancestry cluster was found for around 81% of a few hundred genotyped donors.

The study, taken as a whole, reports: Among TCR beta chains, those listed as cytomegalovirus-associated numbered 164. Rare TCR sequences predominated, though certain public TCRs were found in many donors. V- and J-gene trimming in TCR beta was tied to a missense DCLRE1C variant by an analysis performed later.

There are 14 residues in the CDR3. Germline-derived CDR1 and CDR2 are MDHEN and SYDVKM. V was clipped by 10 bases and J by 7 bases, with 19 bases between them. The specimen sequenced was PBMCs. The TCR originated in a woman aged 18-30 years in good health and CMV-seropositive. The rearrangement joins TRBV28 to TRBJ2-2; TRBD2 is a possible D gene (6 bases). The CDR3 protein is CATHRGTEIGELFF. As DNA, the CDR3 is TGTGCCACCCATCGGGGGACCGAAATCGGGGAGCTGTTTTTT.